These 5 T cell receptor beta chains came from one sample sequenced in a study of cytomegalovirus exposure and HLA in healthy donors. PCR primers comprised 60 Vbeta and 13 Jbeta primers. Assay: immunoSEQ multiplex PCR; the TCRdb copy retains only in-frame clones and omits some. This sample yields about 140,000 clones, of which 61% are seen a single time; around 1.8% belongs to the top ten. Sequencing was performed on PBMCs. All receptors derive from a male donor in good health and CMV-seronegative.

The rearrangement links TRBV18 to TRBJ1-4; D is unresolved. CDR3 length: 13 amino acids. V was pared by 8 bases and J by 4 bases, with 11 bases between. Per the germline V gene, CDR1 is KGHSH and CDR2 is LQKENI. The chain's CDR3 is CASKGGLNEKLFF. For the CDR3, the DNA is TGTGCCAGCAAAGGAGGCCTTAATGAAAAACTGTTTTTT. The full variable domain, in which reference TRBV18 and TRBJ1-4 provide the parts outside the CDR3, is NAGVMQNPRHLVRRRGQEARLRCSPMKGHSHVYWYRQLPEEGLKFMVYLQKENIIDESGMPKERFSAEFPKEGPSILRIQQVVRGDSAAYFCASKGGLNEKLFFGSGTQLSVL.

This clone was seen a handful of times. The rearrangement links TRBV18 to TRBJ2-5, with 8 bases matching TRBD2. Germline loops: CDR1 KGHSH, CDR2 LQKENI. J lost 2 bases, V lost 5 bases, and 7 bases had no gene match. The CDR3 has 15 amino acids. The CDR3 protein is CASSSGGGLQETQYF. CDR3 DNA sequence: TGTGCCAGCTCATCCGGGGGGGGCCTACAAGAGACCCAGTACTTC.

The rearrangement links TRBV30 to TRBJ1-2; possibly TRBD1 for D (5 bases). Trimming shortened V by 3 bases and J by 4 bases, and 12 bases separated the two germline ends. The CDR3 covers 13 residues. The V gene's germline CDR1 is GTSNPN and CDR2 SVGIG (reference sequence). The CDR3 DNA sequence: TGTGCCTGGAGGGAAGGGGCCAGCTATGGCTACACCTTC. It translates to CAWREGASYGYTF.

CDR3 amino acids: CASSASGQGLRTDTQYF. The DNA of the CDR3 is TGTGCCAGCAGCGCCTCGGGACAGGGGCTTCGCACAGATACGCAGTATTTT. The V gene is TRBV9, the J gene TRBJ2-3; 10 bases line up with TRBD1. CDR1 is SGDLS, CDR2 YYNGEE, per germline. CDR3 size: 17 residues. V trimming: 3 bases; J trimming: 1 base; junction bases outside the gene matches: 8. Filled out from reference TRBV9 and TRBJ2-3, the complete variable domain reads DSGVTQTPKHLITATGQRVTLRCSPRSGDLSVYWYQQSLDQGLQFLIQYYNGEERAKGNILERFSAQQFPDLHSELNLSSLELGDSALYFCASSASGQGLRTDTQYFGPGTRLTVL.

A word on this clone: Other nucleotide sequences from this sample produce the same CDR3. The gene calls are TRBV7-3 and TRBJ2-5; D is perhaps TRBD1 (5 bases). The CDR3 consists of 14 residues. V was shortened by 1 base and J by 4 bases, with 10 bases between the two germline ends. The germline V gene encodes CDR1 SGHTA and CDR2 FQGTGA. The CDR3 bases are TGTGCCAGCAGCTTAATGGGGCGAGGAGAGACCCAGTACTTC. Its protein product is CASSLMGRGETQYF.